One sample yielded the 4 T cell receptor beta chains listed below, sequenced in a study of shared clonotypes between healthy human individuals. This table comes from immunoSEQ multiplex PCR, and its TCRdb copy is limited to in-frame clones, with some not included. The sample includes about 490,000 clones, over 70% of them seen just once. Sequences were obtained from PBMCs. These receptors all stem from a woman between 40 and 50 years old in good health. Some clones in this sample may be carry-over from other donors' samples.

This clone was detected only a few times. At one of its ends the junction is not consistent with the germline gene, which may arise from a read error. The V and J genes are TRBV29-1 and TRBJ1-2; 9 bases are shared with TRBD1. The CDR3 contains 17 residues. CDR1 and CDR2 from the germline V gene are SQVTM and ANQGSEA. CDR3 sequence reads: CSVEGTGRPLSNYGYTF. In DNA, the CDR3 is TGCAGCGTAGAAGGGACAGGGAGACCGCTTTCAAACTATGGCTACACCTTC. The full variable domain, its missing parts supplied by reference TRBV29-1 and TRBJ1-2, is SAVISQKPSRDICQRGTSLTIQCQVDSQVTMMFWYRQQPGQSLTLIATANQGSEATYESGFVIDKFPISRPNLTFSTLTVSNMSPEDSSIYLCSVEGTGRPLSNYGYTFGSGTRLTVV.

Of note for this clone: A far larger clone is only one base removed, so a read error is likely. The sample contains more than one DNA sequence encoding this CDR3. The rearrangement joins TRBV18 to TRBJ1-1; D may be TRBD1 (6 bases). CDR1 and CDR2 from the germline V gene are KGHSH and LQKENI. The CDR3 consists of 14 residues. For the CDR3, the DNA is TGTGCCAGCTCTCCACAGGGTACCGTCACTGAGGCTTTCTTT. Its translation: CASSPQGTVTEAFF.

This clone was recorded only once. A far more abundant clone sits one base away, making this likely a read error. V usage is TRBV5-1 and J usage is TRBJ1-1; weak D call: TRBD1 (5 bases). The germline V gene has CDR1 SGHRS and CDR2 YFSETQ. This CDR3 comprises 13 residues. The CDR3 loop reads CASGLQGAPEAFF. The CDR3 DNA is TGCGCCAGCGGCTTGCAGGGTGCGCCTGAAGCTTTCTTT.

The chain has TRBV7-2 and TRBJ1-3, with 7 bases lining up with TRBD1. V shed 5 bases, J shed 4 bases, and the junction held 11 bases outside the gene matches. Per the germline V gene, CDR1 is SGHTA and CDR2 is FQGNSA. CDR3 length: 16 amino acids. DNA for the CDR3: TGTGCCAGCAGCCCAGTGGGCGGACAGGCCGGAAACACCATATATTTT. It encodes CASSPVGGQAGNTIYF.